Following are 20 T cell receptor beta chains from one sample sequenced in a study of blood T cell repertoires in COVID-19. Only in-frame clones appear in the TCRdb table, and some are missing; sequencing was by immunoSEQ multiplex PCR. The top ten clones hold 27% of a sample with about 200,000 clones, over 80% of them seen once. The source material was peripheral blood. The receptor set was obtained from a man in his forties with acute or convalescent COVID-19.

The rearrangement links TRBV7-2 to TRBJ2-1; 12 bases line up with TRBD1. With 5 bases clipped from V and 10 bases from J, the junction kept 9 bases outside the gene matches. CDR3 length equals 15 residues. CDR1 and CDR2 (germline): SGHTA, FQGNSA. The DNA for the CDR3 is TGTGCCAGCAGCGTAACCGGGACAGGGGGCAGGGAGCAGTTCTTC. It encodes CASSVTGTGGREQFF.

In DNA form, the CDR3 reads TGTGCCAGCAGCTTTGGTCGGGACACCGGGGAGCTGTTTTTT. This translates into CASSFGRDTGELFF. The rearrangement links TRBV11-2 to TRBJ2-2; D gene uncertain. Trimming pared 3 bases from V and 3 bases from J, leaving 8 bases between. Germline loops: CDR1 SGHAT, CDR2 FQNNGV. This CDR3 has 14 amino acids.

The chain carries TRBV6-6 and TRBJ2-7; D gene ambiguous. The V gene's germline CDR1 is MNHNY and CDR2 SVGAGI (reference sequence). V shed 0 bases and J shed 3 bases, with 3 bases lying between them. The CDR3 contains 12 residues. CDR3 sequence: CASSYSSYEQYF. Here the CDR3 DNA reads TGTGCCAGCAGTTACTCGAGCTACGAGCAGTACTTC.

The chain is built from TRBV29-1 and TRBJ1-2; 9 bases fit TRBD1. CDR1 and CDR2 (germline): SQVTM, ANQGSEA. The ends lost 8 bases at V and 6 bases at J; junction bases unmatched: 7. The CDR3 spans 12 residues. CDR3 DNA: TGCAGCTCGGACAGGGGTGGGAATGGCTACACCTTC. Its protein product is CSSDRGGNGYTF. The entire variable domain, with the rest obtained from reference TRBV29-1 and TRBJ1-2, is as follows: SAVISQKPSRDICQRGTSLTIQCQVDSQVTMMFWYRQQPGQSLTLIATANQGSEATYESGFVIDKFPISRPNLTFSTLTVSNMSPEDSSIYLCSSDRGGNGYTFGSGTRLTVV.

J is TRBJ1-2 and V is TRBV27; 10 nucleotides align to TRBD1. This CDR3 is built from 15 residues. Germline V CDR1 and CDR2: MNHEY, SMNVEV (reference sequence). The junction had 7 bases not matched to a gene; V was cut back by 5 bases and J by 4 bases. CDR3: CASSVGTGESYGYTF. CDR3 DNA: TGTGCCAGCAGTGTTGGGACAGGGGAGAGCTATGGCTACACCTTC.

V and J are TRBV10-2 and TRBJ1-5; D possibly corresponds to TRBD1 (5 bases). The ends were cut back, 8 bases at V and 5 bases at J, with 16 bases in the middle. CDR3 size: 14 residues. Germline V gene data show CDR1 as WSHSY and CDR2 as SAAADI. The CDR3 sequence is CASGGTQPDQPQHF. CDR3 DNA: TGCGCCAGCGGAGGGACCCAACCTGATCAGCCCCAGCATTTT.

The DNA for the CDR3 is TGTGCCAGCAGCAAGGCCGGGAGGTGGGATACGCAGTATTTT. This translates into CASSKAGRWDTQYF. The chain employs TRBV7-2 and TRBJ2-3; 7 bases are shared with TRBD2. Germline CDR1 reads SGHTA; CDR2 reads FQGNSA. Trimming took 5 bases from V and 6 from J; bases not matched to a gene: 8. This CDR3 is 14 amino acids long.

The rearrangement joins TRBV5-6 to TRBJ1-5, with D maybe TRBD1 (5 bases). Germline V gene data show CDR1 as SGHDT and CDR2 as YYEEEE. Trimming left V 1 base short and J 5 bases short, with 10 bases between. The length of the CDR3 is 14 residues. The DNA for the CDR3 is TGTGCCAGCAGCTTGCTGGCAGGGCATCAGCCCCAGCATTTT. Translating it yields CASSLLAGHQPQHF.

This chain connects TRBV29-1 to TRBJ1-3; D may be TRBD1 (6 bases). V was trimmed by 1 base and J by 0 bases, leaving 19 bases between them. Germline V lookup: CDR1 SQVTM, CDR2 ANQGSEA. The CDR3 is made up of 18 amino acids. CDR3 bases: TGCAGCGTTGAAGGATGGGTTCAAACAGGGTCCTCTGGAAACACCATATATTTT. Amino acid sequence: CSVEGWVQTGSSGNTIYF. Filled out from reference TRBV29-1 and TRBJ1-3, the complete variable domain reads SAVISQKPSRDICQRGTSLTIQCQVDSQVTMMFWYRQQPGQSLTLIATANQGSEATYESGFVIDKFPISRPNLTFSTLTVSNMSPEDSSIYLCSVEGWVQTGSSGNTIYFGEGSWLTVV.

This sequence joins TRBV3-1 (or the pseudogene TRBV3-2) and TRBJ2-1; 8 bases are a match to TRBD2. The CDR3 sequence is 14 residues long. The J segment lost 9 bases and the V segment lost 6 bases, leaving 10 bases of the junction unmatched. Looked up from germline, CDR1 is LGHDT and CDR2 is YNNKEL (reference sequence). The CDR3 loop is CASRPARGGLEQFF. The CDR3 region has the DNA TGTGCCAGCAGACCCGCACGGGGGGGCCTTGAGCAGTTCTTC.

J is TRBJ2-7 and V is TRBV29-1; 11 bases match TRBD1. The germline V gene encodes CDR1 SQVTM and CDR2 ANQGSEA. The CDR3 is 13 residues long. V lost 7 bases to trimming and J lost 3 bases; unmatched junction nucleotides: 5. CDR3 in DNA: TGCAGCGCCCGGGACAGGGGGAACTACGAGCAGTACTTC. It translates to CSARDRGNYEQYF.

This chain joins TRBV15 and TRBJ1-1; no definite D call. CDR1 and CDR2 from the germline V gene are LNHNV and YYDKDF (reference sequence). Trimming left V 6 bases short and J 0 bases short, with 14 bases between. The CDR3 has 15 residues. CDR3 loop: CATRPGSLMNTEAFF. The CDR3 coding sequence is TGTGCCACCAGACCCGGGAGTCTTATGAACACTGAAGCTTTCTTT.

To note about this clone: Other DNA sequences within the sample encode an identical CDR3. The chain recombines TRBV7-9 with TRBJ2-2; maybe TRBD1 (6 bases). Germline CDR1 reads SEHNR; CDR2 reads FQNEAQ (reference sequence). The V end lost 1 base, the J end lost 4 bases, and 7 bases lay between the germline ends. The CDR3 has 14 amino acids. The CDR3 protein is CASSLVGGTGELFF. The CDR3 DNA reads as TGTGCCAGCAGCTTAGTAGGGGGCACCGGGGAGCTGTTTTTT.

This chain links TRBV7-8 with TRBJ1-5; 9 nucleotides line up with TRBD1. The CDR3 is 16 residues long. CDR1 and CDR2 (germline): SGHVS, FQNEAQ. V trimming: 1 base; J trimming: 3 bases; junction bases outside the gene matches: 4. The CDR3 bases are TGTGCCAGCAGCTTAGAGGGACAGGGAATCAATCAGCCCCAGCATTTT. The encoded protein is CASSLEGQGINQPQHF.

The chain uses TRBV6-5 and TRBJ1-5; D not certain. The CDR3 covers 14 residues. V shed 11 bases and J shed 3 bases, with 17 bases lying between them. Germline V gene data show CDR1 as MNHEY and CDR2 as SVGAGI. The CDR3 bases are TGTGCCGCCCGAGGGATGTTGGACAATCAGCCCCAGCATTTT. The encoded protein is CAARGMLDNQPQHF.

CDR3 in amino acids: CASSPDSPSADTQYF. The CDR3, as DNA: TGTGCCAGCAGCCCGGACTCCCCAAGTGCAGATACGCAGTATTTT. The genes are TRBV2 and TRBJ2-3; perhaps TRBD2 as D (5 bases). Per germline, CDR1 SNHLY and CDR2 FYNNEI. Trimming shortened V by 6 bases and J by 4 bases, and 17 bases separated the two germline ends. This CDR3 has 15 residues.

This clone has only a few counts. V gene TRBV18 combines with J gene TRBJ2-5; D might be TRBD1 (6 bases). Trimming removed 5 bases at V and 7 bases at J, with 14 bases between. The CDR3 length is 13 residues. CDR1 is KGHSH, CDR2 LQKENI, per germline. CDR3 DNA sequence: TGTGCCAGCTCAACCGGGACACAGGGGACCCAGTACTTC. Its protein is CASSTGTQGTQYF.

This chain's CDR3 is CASSEMQGIYEQYF. The CDR3 DNA reads as TGTGCCAGCAGTGAAATGCAGGGAATCTACGAGCAGTACTTC. The V gene is TRBV6-1, the J gene TRBJ2-7; D may be TRBD1 (5 bases). Trimming stripped 2 bases from V and 3 bases from J, with 11 bases between. CDR3 length: 14 amino acids. Germline assignment: CDR1 MNHNS and CDR2 SASEGT.

As DNA, the CDR3 is TGTGCCAGCAGTGAAAATACTCCCGGGGCCAACGTCCTGACTTTC. Translated: CASSENTPGANVLTF. V is TRBV2 and J is TRBJ2-6, with no clear D. Trimming took off 2 bases at V and 4 bases at J, with 9 bases between the two ends. Germline V gene lookup returns CDR1 SNHLY and CDR2 FYNNEI. The CDR3 extends over 15 amino acids.

The V call is TRBV4-2, the J call TRBJ2-1, with TRBD1 matching 8 bases. The V gene's germline CDR1 is LGHNA and CDR2 YNFKEQ. Trimming at V came to 4 bases and at J to 6 bases, leaving 11 bases not matched to a gene. This CDR3 is built from 16 residues. CDR3 protein: CASSRQGSPRGNEQFF. For the CDR3, the DNA is TGTGCCAGCAGCCGACAGGGGTCCCCAAGGGGCAATGAGCAGTTCTTC.